This is a list of T cell receptor beta chains from one sample in a study of T-cell memory formation after mild COVID-19. TCRdb reprocessed the 5' RACE reads with MiXCR, giving one entry per CDR3 protein. The data contain around 340,000 distinct CDR3 sequences, around 20% of them singletons. The specimen was PBMCs or a T cell subset sorted from them (not recorded which). Every receptor here comes from an adult woman who had mild COVID-19 (a few samples of this study predate the infection). Cell type and time point are not known. CDR3s include the opening cysteine and the closing phenylalanine or tryptophan. D genes are given only for firm matches. Clone size is shown for a subset of rows, as once, few, many or a class of expanded clone.

clone_size: few; j_call: TRBJ1-1; d_call: .; v_call: TRBV4-2; cdr3_aa: CASSQERGIRRTEAFF; cdr3_nt: TGTGCCAGCAGCCAAGAGAGGGGGATCAGGAGGACTGAAGCTTTCTTT
clone_size: .; j_call: TRBJ2-5; d_call: TRBD1; v_call: TRBV5-6; cdr3_aa: CASSLVGTGKETQYF; cdr3_nt: TGTGCCAGCAGCTTGGTCGGGACAGGGAAAGAGACCCAGTACTTC
clone_size: .; j_call: TRBJ1-1; d_call: .; v_call: TRBV4-3; cdr3_aa: CASSQEMVPTAEAFF; cdr3_nt: TGCGCCAGCAGCCAAGAGATGGTCCCAACGGCGGAAGCTTTCTTT
clone_size: .; j_call: TRBJ1-5; d_call: .; v_call: TRBV2; cdr3_aa: CASSEAPTPPQHF; cdr3_nt: TGTGCCAGCAGTGAAGCGCCAACTCCACCCCAGCATTTT
clone_size: .; j_call: TRBJ2-5; d_call: TRBD1; v_call: TRBV20-1; cdr3_aa: CSASSGQGRETQYF; cdr3_nt: TGCAGTGCTAGCTCAGGACAGGGCCGAGAGACCCAGTACTTC
clone_size: many; j_call: TRBJ1-1; d_call: .; v_call: TRBV11-3; cdr3_aa: CASSLEPGTNTEAFF; cdr3_nt: TGTGCCAGCAGCTTAGAACCGGGGACTAACACTGAAGCTTTCTTT
clone_size: .; j_call: TRBJ2-3; d_call: .; v_call: TRBV4-3; cdr3_aa: CASSQDWGPRGTDTQYF; cdr3_nt: TGCGCCAGCAGCCAAGATTGGGGCCCTCGGGGCACAGATACGCAGTATTTT
clone_size: .; j_call: TRBJ2-1; d_call: .; v_call: TRBV29-1; cdr3_aa: CSVLGAGDYNEQFF; cdr3_nt: TGCAGCGTCCTGGGGGCAGGGGACTACAATGAGCAGTTCTTC
clone_size: few; j_call: TRBJ2-1; d_call: TRBD2; v_call: TRBV20-1; cdr3_aa: CSASRIAGKRGNEQFF; cdr3_nt: TGCAGTGCTTCTCGTATAGCGGGAAAGCGTGGCAATGAGCAGTTCTTC
clone_size: .; j_call: TRBJ2-1; d_call: .; v_call: TRBV7-8; cdr3_aa: CASSSRRWASYNEQFF; cdr3_nt: TGTGCCAGCAGCTCCAGGAGATGGGCCTCCTACAATGAGCAGTTCTTC
clone_size: .; j_call: TRBJ2-4; d_call: TRBD1; v_call: TRBV20-1; cdr3_aa: CSARFWDRGSGNIQYF; cdr3_nt: TGCAGTGCTAGATTTTGGGACAGGGGTTCAGGGAACATTCAGTACTTC
clone_size: .; j_call: TRBJ2-1; d_call: TRBD2; v_call: TRBV6-2/TRBV6-3; cdr3_aa: CASRTSGRARVNEQFF; cdr3_nt: TGTGCCAGCAGGACTAGCGGGAGGGCCCGAGTGAATGAGCAGTTCTTC
clone_size: .; j_call: TRBJ1-5; d_call: .; v_call: TRBV30; cdr3_aa: CAWSVWAGESNQPQHF; cdr3_nt: TGTGCCTGGAGTGTGTGGGCAGGGGAGAGCAATCAGCCCCAGCATTTT
clone_size: .; j_call: TRBJ1-1; d_call: .; v_call: TRBV7-9; cdr3_aa: CASSGGWQPEAFF; cdr3_nt: TGTGCCAGCAGCGGGGGGTGGCAGCCTGAAGCTTTCTTT